Listed below are T cell receptor beta chains from one sample, sequenced in a study of human T cells and chemical hapten exposure. TCRdb re-derived calls from the RACE reads in MiXCR, one entry per CDR3 protein. Here the sample spans around 99,000 distinct CDR3 sequences, 12% being singletons. The source was whole blood, collected in connection with sensitization to the hapten diphenylcyclopropenone (DPC). The receptors stem from a middle-aged woman with alopecia areata. Some clones in this sample may be carry-over from other donors' samples. The CDR3 runs from the conserved cysteine through the conserved F or W. Each record gives: CDR3 DNA, CDR3 protein, D gene, clone size, V gene, J gene. A D gene is named only where the DNA matches it firmly. Some rows mark clone size as missing; the rest say once, few, many or name a class of expanded clone.

TGCGCCAGCAGCCAAGCGACCGGGACTAGTTCCTACGAGCAGTACTTC,CASSQATGTSSYEQYF,TRBD2,-,TRBV4-1,TRBJ2-7
TGTGCCATCACCCCTGAAGTAACAGATACGCAGTATTTT,CAITPEVTDTQYF,-,-,TRBV10-3,TRBJ2-3
TGTGCCAGCAGTTTAGGGGGGACGGCTAATGAAAAACTGTTTTTT,CASSLGGTANEKLFF,-,-,TRBV28,TRBJ1-4
TGTGCCAGCAGCTTAAATCCTGCCGCCGGGACGTACGTCAATGAGCAGTTCTTC,CASSLNPAAGTYVNEQFF,-,few,TRBV7-2,TRBJ2-1
TGTGCCACCAGCACTAACAGGGAACACCATGGCTACACCTTC,CATSTNREHHGYTF,-,-,TRBV15,TRBJ1-2
TGTGCCACCAGTGATTTGCAGGGTAATCAGCCCCAGCATTTT,CATSDLQGNQPQHF,-,-,TRBV24-1,TRBJ1-5
TGTGCCAGCAGCAATTCCCCGAATCAAGCTTTCTTT,CASSNSPNQAFF,-,few,TRBV7-2,TRBJ1-1
TGTGCCAGCAGCTTAACTTCTAGCGGGAGCATGAATGAGCAGTTCTTC,CASSLTSSGSMNEQFF,TRBD2,many,TRBV7-3,TRBJ2-1
TGTGCCAGCAGCTTAATGTCCGGGACGGCGAGCTCCTATAATTCACCCCTCCACTTT,CASSLMSGTASSYNSPLHF,-,few,TRBV7-2,TRBJ1-6
TGTGCCAGCCGAAACGGGAGGGGGTCCTACAATGAGCAGTTCTTC,CASRNGRGSYNEQFF,TRBD2,-,TRBV6-2/TRBV6-3,TRBJ2-1
TGTGCCAGCAGCTTCGGACAGACTAATGAAAAACTGTTTTTT,CASSFGQTNEKLFF,-,once,TRBV7-2,TRBJ1-4
TGTGCCAGCAGACTCCAGGGTTCGGGCGTCCCCGGGGAGCTGTTTTTT,CASRLQGSGVPGELFF,-,-,TRBV5-6,TRBJ2-2
TGTGCCAGCAGTGAACGACGGGACAGCTCACCCCTCCACTTT,CASSERRDSSPLHF,TRBD1,few,TRBV6-1,TRBJ1-6
TGCAGTGCTACCCTTTCACCAGGGGTCTCCTACGAGCAGTACTTC,CSATLSPGVSYEQYF,-,few,TRBV20-1,TRBJ2-7
TGTGCCAGCAGGGGAACCGGGACATTCTCCTACAATGAGCAGTTCTTC,CASRGTGTFSYNEQFF,-,few,TRBV28,TRBJ2-1
TGCAGCGTTGCTACGTTCGGGCTGAATGAGCAGTTCTTC,CSVATFGLNEQFF,-,many,TRBV29-1,TRBJ2-1
TGTGCCAGCAGCGTAGAAAGCACAGATACGCAGTATTTT,CASSVESTDTQYF,-,many,TRBV9,TRBJ2-3
TGTGCCAGCAGGCCCGGACCTTGGGGCGCTAATGAAAAACTGTTTTTT,CASRPGPWGANEKLFF,-,few,TRBV6-5,TRBJ1-4
TGTGCCAGCAGTTTTGGGTTCTACAATCAGCCCCAGCATTTT,CASSFGFYNQPQHF,-,-,TRBV12-3/TRBV12-4,TRBJ1-5
TGTGCCAGCAGCTTAGTACCAGGGACGGAGACCCAGTACTTC,CASSLVPGTETQYF,-,few,TRBV7-6,TRBJ2-5
TGTGCCAGTAGTCTTACCCCCGGGACAGGGGTCACCGGGGAGCTGTTTTTT,CASSLTPGTGVTGELFF,TRBD1,-,TRBV19,TRBJ2-2
TGTGCCAGCAGTAGCCTGGACGGTTACACAGATACGCAGTATTTT,CASSSLDGYTDTQYF,-,few,TRBV6-6,TRBJ2-3
TGCAGCGAAGCCGGGACAGGGGGGACCGGGGAGCTGTTTTTT,CSEAGTGGTGELFF,TRBD1,-,TRBV29-1,TRBJ2-2
TGTGCCAGCTCACCACCGAGGCAGGCCTCCTACAATGAGCAGTTCTTC,CASSPPRQASYNEQFF,-,few,TRBV18,TRBJ2-1
TGTGCCAGCAGCGTAGCTTCTAGCGGGGGATCCAGGTACTTC,CASSVASSGGSRYF,TRBD2,-,TRBV9,TRBJ2-7
TGCAGCGTGACGGGGGCCCCCTCTGGAAACACCATATATTTT,CSVTGAPSGNTIYF,-,-,TRBV29-1,TRBJ1-3
TGCAGTGCTAGAGGGACAGGGGAGGATCCCCTCCACTTT,CSARGTGEDPLHF,TRBD1,few,TRBV20-1,TRBJ1-6
TGTGCCAGCAGCTTAGTTCCCGGGTTCCGAGAGACCCAGTACTTC,CASSLVPGFRETQYF,-,few,TRBV11-2,TRBJ2-5
TGTGCCATCAGATTATCAACTAGCGGGGGACTCAATGAGCAGTTCTTC,CAIRLSTSGGLNEQFF,TRBD2,-,TRBV10-3,TRBJ2-1
TGTGCCAGCAGTTCCTTTCAGGGGTACCAAGAGACCCAGTACTTC,CASSSFQGYQETQYF,-,-,TRBV6-1,TRBJ2-5
TGTGCCAGCAGTTCGCCCGGAGGGGCACCTGGGGCCAACGTCCTGACTTTC,CASSSPGGAPGANVLTF,-,few,TRBV6-6,TRBJ2-6
TGCGCCAGCAGCCAAGTTCTCACCTCCTACAATGAGCAGTTCTTC,CASSQVLTSYNEQFF,-,-,TRBV4-3,TRBJ2-1
TGTGCCAGCAGCTTGGGACAGGGGGCAGGACAGCCCCAGCATTTT,CASSLGQGAGQPQHF,TRBD1,-,TRBV5-5,TRBJ1-5
TGCAGCGTTGGAAACAGGAACACTGAAGCTTTCTTT,CSVGNRNTEAFF,-,few,TRBV29-1,TRBJ1-1
TGTGCCAGCAGCCAAAAGGTTGGAGTATTTTATGAAAAACTGTTTTTT,CASSQKVGVFYEKLFF,-,-,TRBV3-1,TRBJ1-4
TGTGCCAGCTCACCGGCAGGGGACCCCTACAATGAGCAGTTCTTC,CASSPAGDPYNEQFF,-,-,TRBV18,TRBJ2-1
TGTGCCAGCAAACGACTCCCTTCGGCTTCAAAGACTCGAAGCATTCAGTACTTC,CASKRLPSASKTRSIQYF,-,-,TRBV6-4,TRBJ2-4
-,CASSSSDFQETQYF,-,-,TRBV28,TRBJ2-5
TGTGCCAGCAGCTTATCATTAGGTCTCTATGGCTACACCTTC,CASSLSLGLYGYTF,-,-,TRBV7-2,TRBJ1-2
TGTGCCAGCAGCTCCTATGGACTAGCGCAATTTCTCACAGATACGCAGTATTTT,CASSSYGLAQFLTDTQYF,TRBD2,-,TRBV7-9,TRBJ2-3
TGTGCCAGCAGCACGGGGACAGGACAGCAGTACTTC,CASSTGTGQQYF,TRBD1,few,TRBV7-3,TRBJ2-7
TGTGCCAGCAGTGCCGGGGGGCATCAAGAGACCCAGTACTTC,CASSAGGHQETQYF,-,-,TRBV11-2,TRBJ2-5
TGTGCCAGCAGCTTGGCGGTACAGGGCTTTGAAAAACTGTTTTTT,CASSLAVQGFEKLFF,-,few,TRBV5-6,TRBJ1-4